This T cell receptor (beta chain) was obtained from a study of control samples from healthy donors and cancer patients. Method: immunoSEQ multiplex PCR; TCRdb's copy keeps in-frame clones and lacks some. The repertoire holds some 120,000 clones, with nearly 95% as singletons. The CDR3 has 14 residues. V dropped 0 bases and J dropped 12 bases, with 16 bases sitting between them. Germline V gene sequence: CDR1 SGHKS, CDR2 YYEKEE (reference sequence). The specimen sequenced was blood. V usage is TRBV5-5 and J usage is TRBJ2-1, with D possibly matching TRBD1 (6 bases). The origin of this receptor is a man aged 25 to 40 in good health. CDR3 amino acids: CASSLDPQGRGQFF. The DNA of the CDR3 is TGTGCCAGCAGCTTGGACCCTCAGGGGCGAGGGCAGTTCTTC.